This T cell receptor (beta chain) was documented in a study of cytotoxic CD8 clonotypes in ibrutinib-treated CLL. Study findings and constraints: Starting clonality was above that of age-matched healthy donors and tracked circulating CD8+ T-cell counts.

Repertoires were generated with immunoSEQ multiplex PCR, while TCRdb's copy carries only in-frame clones and drops some. The table includes about 140,000 clones, 80% detected once. Of note for this clone: Its antigen is unidentified.

Sequencing was performed on PBMCs, taken after 36 months of ibrutinib treatment. The sequence derives from a human donor with chronic lymphocytic leukemia.

DNA for the CDR3: TGTGCCAGCCGCGGGGGAGTCCTATCCGGGGAGCTGTTTTTT. This gives the protein CASRGGVLSGELFF. The V gene is TRBV6-5, the J gene TRBJ2-2, with 7 bases lining up with TRBD2. The trim removed 8 bases at V and 6 bases at J, leaving 9 bases unmatched. This CDR3 has 14 amino acids. Germline CDR1 is MNHEY and CDR2 is SVGAGI.